This T cell receptor beta chain was identified in a study of T cell repertoires in cytomegalovirus infection. Across the study: In public TCR beta signatures, there were indications of both CMV infection and matching HLA type. Study conclusions and caveats: Pooled public TCR beta family frequency picked out CMV carriers with the relevant HLA. There were HLA-C-restricted CMV-specific TCR beta clonotypes dominating the ex vivo response.

TCRdb ran MiXCR on the reads and lists one entry per CDR3 protein. Here the sample spans approximately 500,000 distinct CDR3 sequences, more than 15% being singletons. The CDR3 extends over 15 amino acids. V was pared by 6 bases and J by 3 bases, with 10 bases of the junction left unmatched. CDR1 and CDR2 (germline): SEHNR, FQNEAQ (reference sequence). In its sample, this clonotype was seen a few times. The antigen remains undetermined. The chain recombines TRBV7-9 with TRBJ2-7; 8 bases match TRBD2. The sequence was collected from a human donor in good health (CMV status not recorded). Some clones in this sample may be carry-over from other donors' samples. The sample comprised CD8+ T cells from PBMCs. The CDR3 sequence is CASSNTSGILYEQYF. The CDR3 DNA reads TGTGCCAGCAGTAACACTAGCGGAATACTCTACGAGCAGTACTTC.